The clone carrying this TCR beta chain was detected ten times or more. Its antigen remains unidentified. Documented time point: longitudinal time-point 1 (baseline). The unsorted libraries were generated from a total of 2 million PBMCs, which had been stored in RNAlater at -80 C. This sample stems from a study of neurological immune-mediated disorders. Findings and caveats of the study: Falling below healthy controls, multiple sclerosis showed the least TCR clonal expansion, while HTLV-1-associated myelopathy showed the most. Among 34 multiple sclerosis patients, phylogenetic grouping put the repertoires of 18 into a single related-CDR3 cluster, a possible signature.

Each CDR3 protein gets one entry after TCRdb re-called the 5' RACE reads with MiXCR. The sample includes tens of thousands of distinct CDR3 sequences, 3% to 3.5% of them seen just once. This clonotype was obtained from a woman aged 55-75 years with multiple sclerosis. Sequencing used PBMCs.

The CDR3 nucleotides are TGTGCCAGCAGCTCGGATATGGGCTCGACCTATGGCTACACCTTC. It yields the protein CASSSDMGSTYGYTF. The V and J genes are TRBV7-2 and TRBJ1-2; D not resolved. V was pared by 4 bases and J by 4 bases, with 16 bases between. The CDR3 extends over 15 amino acids. Germline CDR1 reads SGHTA; CDR2 reads FQGNSA.